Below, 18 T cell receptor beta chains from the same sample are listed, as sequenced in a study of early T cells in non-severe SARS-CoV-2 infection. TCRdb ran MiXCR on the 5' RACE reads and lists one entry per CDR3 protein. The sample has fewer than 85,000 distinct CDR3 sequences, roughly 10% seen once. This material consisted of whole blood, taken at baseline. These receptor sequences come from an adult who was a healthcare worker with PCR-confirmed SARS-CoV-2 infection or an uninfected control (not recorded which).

CDR3 loop: CAIRNRGLNYEQYF. The DNA for the CDR3 is TGTGCCATCAGGAACAGGGGGCTAAACTACGAGCAGTACTTC. The chain couples TRBV10-3 to TRBJ2-7, with TRBD1 matching over 9 bases. Unmatched junction bases numbered 6, after V lost 6 bases and J lost 3 bases. The CDR3 runs 14 residues. CDR1 is ENHRY, CDR2 SYGVKD, per germline.

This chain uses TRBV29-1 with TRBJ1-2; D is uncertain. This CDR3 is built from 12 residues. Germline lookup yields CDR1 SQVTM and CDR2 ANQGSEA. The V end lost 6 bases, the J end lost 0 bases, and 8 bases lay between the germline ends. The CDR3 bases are TGCAGCGTCCAAGTGGCTAACTATGGCTACACCTTC. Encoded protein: CSVQVANYGYTF. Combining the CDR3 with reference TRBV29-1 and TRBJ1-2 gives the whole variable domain SAVISQKPSRDICQRGTSLTIQCQVDSQVTMMFWYRQQPGQSLTLIATANQGSEATYESGFVIDKFPISRPNLTFSTLTVSNMSPEDSSIYLCSVQVANYGYTFGSGTRLTVV.

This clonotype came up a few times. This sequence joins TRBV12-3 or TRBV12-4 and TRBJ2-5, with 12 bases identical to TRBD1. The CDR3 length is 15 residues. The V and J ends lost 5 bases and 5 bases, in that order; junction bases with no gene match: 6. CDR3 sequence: CASSRRDRGLETQYF. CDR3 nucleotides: TGTGCCAGCAGTCGCCGGGACAGGGGGCTGGAGACCCAGTACTTC.

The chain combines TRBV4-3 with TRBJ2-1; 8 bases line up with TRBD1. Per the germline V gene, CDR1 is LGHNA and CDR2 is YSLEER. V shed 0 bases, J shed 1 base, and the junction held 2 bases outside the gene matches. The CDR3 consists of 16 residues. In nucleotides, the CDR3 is TGCGCCAGCAGCCAAGATTACAGGGGGTCCTACAATGAGCAGTTCTTC. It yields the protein CASSQDYRGSYNEQFF.

CDR3: CASSLAHFTDTQYF. The CDR3 nucleotides are TGCGCCAGCAGCTTAGCCCATTTCACAGATACGCAGTATTTT. The chain couples TRBV5-1 to TRBJ2-3; D call uncertain. The length of the CDR3 is 14 residues. V dropped 2 bases and J dropped 2 bases, with 9 bases sitting between them. CDR1 and CDR2 from the germline V gene are SGHRS and YFSETQ.

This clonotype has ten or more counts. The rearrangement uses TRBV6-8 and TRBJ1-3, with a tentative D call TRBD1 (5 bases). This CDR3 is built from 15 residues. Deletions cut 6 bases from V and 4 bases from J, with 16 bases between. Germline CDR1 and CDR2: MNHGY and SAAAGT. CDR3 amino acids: CASRANRKAGNTIYF. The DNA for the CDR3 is TGTGCCAGCAGAGCCAACAGGAAAGCCGGAAACACCATATATTTT.

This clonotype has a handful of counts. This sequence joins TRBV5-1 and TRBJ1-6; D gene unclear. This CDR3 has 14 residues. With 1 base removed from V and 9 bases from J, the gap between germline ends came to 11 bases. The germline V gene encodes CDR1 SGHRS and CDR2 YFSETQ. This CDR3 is CASSLPVEGSPLHF. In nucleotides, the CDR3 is TGCGCCAGCAGCTTGCCGGTCGAGGGTTCACCCCTCCACTTT.

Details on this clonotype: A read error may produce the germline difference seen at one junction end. CDR3 region: CASSLTALSGANVLTF. For the CDR3, the DNA is TGTGCCAGCAGCTTAACCGCGTTGTCTGGGGCCAACGTACTGACTTTC. The rearrangement joins TRBV7-3 to TRBJ2-6; tentative D call: TRBD1 (5 bases). This CDR3 has 16 amino acids. The germline CDR1 and CDR2 sequences are SGHTA and FQGTGA.

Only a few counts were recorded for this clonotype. The CDR3 sequence is CSARTGGNEQYF. The CDR3 coding sequence is TGCAGTGCTAGGACAGGGGGAAACGAGCAGTACTTC. This chain links TRBV20-1 with TRBJ2-7, with 9 bases lining up with TRBD1. Germline loops: CDR1 DFQATT, CDR2 SNEGSKA (reference sequence). The length of the CDR3 is 12 residues. V trimming: 3 bases; J trimming: 5 bases; junction bases outside the gene matches: 2.

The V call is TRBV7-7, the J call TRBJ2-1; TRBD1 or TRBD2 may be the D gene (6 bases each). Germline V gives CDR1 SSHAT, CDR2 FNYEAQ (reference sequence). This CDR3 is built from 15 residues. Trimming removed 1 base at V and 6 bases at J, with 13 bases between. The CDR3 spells CASSLGLGGFNEQFF. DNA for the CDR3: TGTGCCAGCAGCTTAGGACTAGGGGGGTTCAATGAGCAGTTCTTC.

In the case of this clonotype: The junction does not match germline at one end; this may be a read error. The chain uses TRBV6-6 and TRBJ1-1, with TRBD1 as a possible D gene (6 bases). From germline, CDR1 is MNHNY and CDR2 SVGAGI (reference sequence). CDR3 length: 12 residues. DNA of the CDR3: TGTGCCAGCGACTCCGGACAGACTGTAGCTTTCTTT. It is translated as CASDSGQTVAFF.

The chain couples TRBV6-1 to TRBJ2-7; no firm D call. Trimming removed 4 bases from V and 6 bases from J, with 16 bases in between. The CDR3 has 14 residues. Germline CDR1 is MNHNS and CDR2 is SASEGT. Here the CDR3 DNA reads TGTGCCAGCAGTGGGGCTCCACCGGCAGGCGAGCAGTACTTC. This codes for CASSGAPPAGEQYF.

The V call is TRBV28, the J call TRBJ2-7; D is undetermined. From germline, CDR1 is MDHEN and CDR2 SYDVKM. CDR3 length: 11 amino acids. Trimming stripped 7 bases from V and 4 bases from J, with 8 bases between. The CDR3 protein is CASTSRYEQYF. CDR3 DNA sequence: TGTGCCAGCACCTCGAGGTACGAGCAGTACTTC.

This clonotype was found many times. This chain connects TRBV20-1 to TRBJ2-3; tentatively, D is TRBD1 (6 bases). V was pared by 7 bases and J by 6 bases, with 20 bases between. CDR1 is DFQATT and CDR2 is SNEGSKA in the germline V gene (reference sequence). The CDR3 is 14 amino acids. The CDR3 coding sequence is TGCAGTGTTCCAGCCTACTTACAGGGTGATACGCAGTATTTT. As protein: CSVPAYLQGDTQYF.

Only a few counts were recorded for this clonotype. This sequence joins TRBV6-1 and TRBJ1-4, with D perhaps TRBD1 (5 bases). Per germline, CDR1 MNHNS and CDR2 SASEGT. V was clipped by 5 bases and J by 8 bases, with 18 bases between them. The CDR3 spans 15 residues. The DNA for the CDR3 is TGTGCCAGCAGTAGGGCGTCGGGGGGTTGGGAAAAACTGTTTTTT. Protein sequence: CASSRASGGWEKLFF.

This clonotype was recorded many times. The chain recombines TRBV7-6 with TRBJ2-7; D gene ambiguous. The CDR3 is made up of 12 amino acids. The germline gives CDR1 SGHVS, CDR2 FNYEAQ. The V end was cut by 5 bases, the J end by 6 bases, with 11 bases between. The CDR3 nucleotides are TGTGCCAGCAGCCCGAGTAATAGCGAGCAGTACTTC. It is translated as CASSPSNSEQYF.

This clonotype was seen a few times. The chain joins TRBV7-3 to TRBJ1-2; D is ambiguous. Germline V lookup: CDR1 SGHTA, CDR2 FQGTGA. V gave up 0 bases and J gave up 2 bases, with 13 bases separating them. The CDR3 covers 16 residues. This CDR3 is CASSLTTQDPNYGYTF. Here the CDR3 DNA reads TGTGCCAGCAGCTTAACGACCCAAGACCCAAACTATGGCTACACCTTC. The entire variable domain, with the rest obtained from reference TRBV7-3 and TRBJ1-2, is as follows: GAGVSQTPSNKVTEKGKYVELRCDPISGHTALYWYRQSLGQGPEFLIYFQGTGAADDSGLPNDRFFAVRPEGSVSTLKIQRTERGDSAVYLCASSLTTQDPNYGYTFGSGTRLTVV.

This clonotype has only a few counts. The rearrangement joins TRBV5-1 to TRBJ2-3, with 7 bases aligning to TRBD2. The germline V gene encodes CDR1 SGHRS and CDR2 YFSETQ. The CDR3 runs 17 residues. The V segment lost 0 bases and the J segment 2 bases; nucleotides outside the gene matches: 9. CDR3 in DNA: TGCGCCAGCAGCTTGGGCCTGGGCGGGGGATCCACAGATACGCAGTATTTT. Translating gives CASSLGLGGGSTDTQYF.